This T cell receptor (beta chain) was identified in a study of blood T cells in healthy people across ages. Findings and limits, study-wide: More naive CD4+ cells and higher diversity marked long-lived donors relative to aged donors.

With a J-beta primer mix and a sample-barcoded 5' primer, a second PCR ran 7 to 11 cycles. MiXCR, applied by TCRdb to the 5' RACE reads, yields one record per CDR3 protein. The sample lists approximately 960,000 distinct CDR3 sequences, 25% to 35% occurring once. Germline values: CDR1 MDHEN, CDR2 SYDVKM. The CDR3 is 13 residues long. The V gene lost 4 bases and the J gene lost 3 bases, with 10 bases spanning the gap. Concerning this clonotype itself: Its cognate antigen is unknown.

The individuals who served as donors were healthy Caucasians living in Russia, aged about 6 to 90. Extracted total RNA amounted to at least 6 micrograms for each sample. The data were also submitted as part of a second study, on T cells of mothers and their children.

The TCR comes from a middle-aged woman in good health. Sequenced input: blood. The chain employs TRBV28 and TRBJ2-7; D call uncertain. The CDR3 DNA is TGTGCCAGCAGTTCCCCTACCCTCTACGAGCAGTACTTC. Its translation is CASSSPTLYEQYF.